This T cell receptor beta chain was identified in a study of shared clonotypes between healthy human individuals. About the research overall: Every donor yielded three CD4 naive, three CD4 memory, two CD8 naive and one CD8 memory plate.

A remark on this clone: Its antigen is unidentified.

Sorted subsets were amplified in replicate PCRs using about 200 ng DNA, 25,000 to 30,000 T cell genomes. Produced via immunoSEQ multiplex PCR; TCRdb's table is partial and in-frame only. The sample consists of fewer than 1.4 million clones, approximately 80% of them appearing once. The length of the CDR3 is 14 residues. Overall study findings and caveats: In a handful of donors, roughly 5.2% of naive CD4 clonotypes appeared in common.

Researchers partitioned CD4+ cells into CD45RA+ naive and CD45RA-negative memory subsets. The receptor was isolated from a man between 18 and 35 years old in good health. Some clones in this sample may be carry-over from other donors' samples. The sequencing input was memory CD4+ T cells from PBMCs. The subset denotes: CD45RA-negative fraction. This rearrangement joins TRBV21-1 to TRBJ2-7. TRBV21-1 is tagged as a pseudogene. The CDR3 sequence is CAIPHGAYSYEQYF. Written as DNA, the CDR3 is TGTGCCATCCCTCACGGGGCCTACTCCTACGAGCAGTACTTC.